This T cell receptor beta chain was identified during a study of blood T cells in healthy people across ages. Study-wide context: Template switching captured about one barcoded beta molecule per two T cells.

Primed by a sample-barcoded 5' primer and a J-beta primer mix, a second PCR proceeded for roughly 6 to 12 cycles. Each cDNA molecule, via a template-switch adaptor with 12 random nucleotides, was tagged. Each single sample gave us at least 2.5 million CDR3-containing paired-end reads. TCRdb re-derived calls from the 5' RACE reads in MiXCR, one entry per CDR3 protein. Of fewer than 950,000 distinct CDR3 sequences listed, approximately 35% were seen once; the top ten hold over 10%. Study-level results: Investigators viewed diversity estimates from one million T cells as underestimates, the study reported.

A remark on this clonotype: The antigen is unknown.

The CDR3 is 15 amino acids. With 0 bases removed from V and 1 base from J, the gap between germline ends came to 8 bases. The chain couples TRBV12-3 or TRBV12-4 to TRBJ2-3; unclear D gene. The origin of this receptor is a man aged 18-30 years in good health. Sequencing was done on a sample of blood. The CDR3 is CASSLAPEGTDTQYF. The CDR3 nucleotides read TGTGCCAGCAGTTTAGCGCCAGAGGGCACAGATACGCAGTATTTT.